These 12 T cell receptor beta chains were sequenced from one sample in a study of response to subunit inactivated influenza vaccine. MiXCR, run by TCRdb on the RT-PCR reads, gives a single entry per CDR3 protein. The sample contains under 550,000 distinct CDR3 sequences, approximately 7.8% of which appear only once. This sample comprised PBMCs from blood, obtained less than 30 months after vaccination. The receptors derive from a man aged 45 to 75 who received an inactivated influenza vaccine.

This clonotype was counted many times. CDR3 sequence: CSSIGAGKETQYF. The CDR3 DNA reads TGCAGCTCAATAGGAGCCGGTAAAGAGACCCAGTACTTC. The chain joins TRBV29-1 to TRBJ2-5; D is unresolved. The germline V gene encodes CDR1 SQVTM and CDR2 ANQGSEA. CDR3 length equals 13 residues. The V and J ends lost 8 bases and 3 bases respectively, with 16 bases between them.

This clonotype was observed a few times. V and J are TRBV4-1 and TRBJ2-3, with no clear D. The CDR3 loop spans 17 amino acids. The germline gives CDR1 MGHRA, CDR2 YSYEKL. V lost 3 bases, J lost 3 bases, and 19 bases lay in between. The CDR3 DNA follows: TGCGCCAGCAGCCATCCCTCCGGGCCCCTAAAGACAGATACGCAGTATTTT. This codes for CASSHPSGPLKTDTQYF.

This chain links TRBV29-1 with TRBJ2-3; D unclear. This CDR3 spans 12 amino acids. CDR1 and CDR2 (germline): SQVTM, ANQGSEA. V was shortened by 4 bases and J by 6 bases, with 11 bases between the two germline ends. CDR3 sequence reads: CSVAPSGDTQYF. Here the CDR3 DNA reads TGCAGCGTTGCACCTTCTGGGGATACGCAGTATTTT.

This clonotype showed up many times. The gene calls are TRBV10-3 and TRBJ1-6; D is unclear. The V end lost 3 bases, the J end lost 9 bases, and 9 bases lay between the germline ends. CDR1 and CDR2 from the germline V gene are ENHRY and SYGVKD. This CDR3 has 13 amino acids. The CDR3 is CAISDRESSPLHF. The CDR3 DNA sequence: TGTGCCATCAGTGACCGGGAGAGTTCACCCCTCCACTTT.

This clonotype has a handful of counts. CDR3 sequence: CSVGQGRDQPQHF. CDR3 nucleotide sequence: TGCAGCGTTGGACAGGGGAGAGATCAGCCCCAGCATTTT. V usage is TRBV29-1 and J usage is TRBJ1-5; 8 bases align to TRBD1. CDR3 length: 13 amino acids. The germline gives CDR1 SQVTM, CDR2 ANQGSEA. J lost 5 bases, V lost 4 bases, and 4 bases had no gene match. The whole variable domain, filled in from reference TRBV29-1 and TRBJ1-5, reads SAVISQKPSRDICQRGTSLTIQCQVDSQVTMMFWYRQQPGQSLTLIATANQGSEATYESGFVIDKFPISRPNLTFSTLTVSNMSPEDSSIYLCSVGQGRDQPQHFGDGTRLSIL.

This clonotype was recorded at least ten times. J is TRBJ2-5 and V is TRBV20-1, with D possibly being TRBD2 (6 bases). V was shortened by 6 bases and J by 4 bases, with 15 bases between the two germline ends. The CDR3 covers 13 residues. Germline loops: CDR1 DFQATT, CDR2 SNEGSKA (reference sequence). As DNA, the CDR3 is TGCAGTGCCATAGTCGGCGGGGTAGAGACCCAGTACTTC. This encodes CSAIVGGVETQYF.

This clonotype was counted at least ten times. The chain links TRBV6-5 to TRBJ2-2; D gene ambiguous. The V end was cut by 3 bases, the J end by 4 bases, with 6 bases between. Germline loops: CDR1 MNHEY, CDR2 SVGAGI. The CDR3 consists of 13 residues. The DNA of the CDR3 is TGTGCCAGCAGTTATTTTGGCACCGGGGAGCTGTTTTTT. Translated, it gives CASSYFGTGELFF.

V and J are TRBV5-1 and TRBJ1-1; TRBD1 might be the D (5 bases). V dropped 5 bases and J dropped 6 bases, with 14 bases sitting between them. This CDR3 comprises 13 residues. Germline loops: CDR1 SGHRS, CDR2 YFSETQ. In nucleotides, the CDR3 is TGCGCCAGCAGGAGGGACCGGGTCGCTGAAGCTTTCTTT. This sequence encodes CASRRDRVAEAFF.

This clonotype occurred many times. The J gene is TRBJ2-3, the V gene TRBV12-3 or TRBV12-4, with 7 bases lining up with TRBD1. The CDR3 spans 17 residues. Trimming removed 6 bases from V and 4 bases from J; junction bases left unmatched: 16. The CDR3 sequence: CASRARRTGQGADTQYF. CDR3 coding DNA: TGTGCCAGCAGGGCCAGAAGGACAGGTCAGGGAGCAGATACGCAGTATTTT.

This clonotype has a count of ten or more. The J gene is TRBJ2-5, the V gene TRBV6-2 or TRBV6-3; 7 bases are a match to TRBD2. The CDR3 is 14 amino acids. From germline, CDR1 is MNHEY and CDR2 SVGEGT. Unmatched junction bases numbered 10, after V lost 7 bases and J lost 5 bases. CDR3 DNA: TGTGCCAGCACCCAACCGGGAGCGGGGGAGACCCAGTACTTC. Amino acids: CASTQPGAGETQYF.

This clonotype showed up just a few times. This chain uses TRBV2 with TRBJ1-2; D uncertain. V dropped 0 bases and J dropped 8 bases, with 13 bases sitting between them. Germline CDR1 SNHLY, CDR2 FYNNEI. The CDR3 runs 14 residues. Written as DNA, the CDR3 is TGTGCCAGCAGTGAAGCGCTTGGACTGCGGGGCTACACCTTC. It yields the protein CASSEALGLRGYTF.

This clonotype came up a few times. A junction end diverges from the germline sequence, so it may reflect a read error. The genes are TRBV12-3 or TRBV12-4 and TRBJ2-1, with D tentatively TRBD1 or TRBD2 (6 bases each). This CDR3 is 15 amino acids long. The CDR3 nucleotides read TGTGCCAGCAGTTTATTAGGGGGGCCCTACGATGAGCAGTTCTTC. The encoded protein is CASSLLGGPYDEQFF.